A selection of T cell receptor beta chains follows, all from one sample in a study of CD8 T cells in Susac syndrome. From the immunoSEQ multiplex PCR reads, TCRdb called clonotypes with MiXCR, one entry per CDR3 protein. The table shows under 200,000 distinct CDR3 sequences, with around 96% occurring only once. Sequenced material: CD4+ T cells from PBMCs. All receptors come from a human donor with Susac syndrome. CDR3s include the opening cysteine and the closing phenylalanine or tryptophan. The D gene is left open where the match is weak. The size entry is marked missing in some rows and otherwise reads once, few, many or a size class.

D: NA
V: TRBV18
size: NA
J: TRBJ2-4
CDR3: CASSPPQAPWAKNIQYF
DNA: TGTGCCAGCTCACCACCACAGGCCCCCTGGGCCAAAAACATTCAGTACTTC

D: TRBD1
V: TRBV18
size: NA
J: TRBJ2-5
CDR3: CASSPLGTVSQETQYF
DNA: TGTGCCAGCTCACCACTCGGGACAGTCAGCCAAGAGACCCAGTACTTC

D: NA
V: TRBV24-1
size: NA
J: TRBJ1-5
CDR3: CATSDLYGNQPQHF
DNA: TGTGCCACCAGTGATTTGTATGGCAATCAGCCCCAGCATTTT

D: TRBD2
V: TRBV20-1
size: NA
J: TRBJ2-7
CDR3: CSASNNLQRTLAGGSERYEQYF
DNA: TGCAGTGCTAGCAACAACTTGCAGCGTACTCTAGCGGGAGGATCTGAACGCTACGAGCAGTACTTC

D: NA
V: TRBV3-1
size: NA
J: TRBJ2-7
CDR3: CASIGTLNEQYF
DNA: TGTGCCAGCATCGGGACTCTGAACGAGCAGTACTTC

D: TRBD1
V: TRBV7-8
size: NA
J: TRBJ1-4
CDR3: CASNPGGLGEKLFF
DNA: TGTGCCAGCAATCCAGGGGGCTTAGGTGAAAAACTGTTTTTT

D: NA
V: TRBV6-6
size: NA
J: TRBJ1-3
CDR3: CASRTGGSGNTIYF
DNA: TGTGCCAGCAGAACGGGTGGATCTGGAAACACCATATATTTT

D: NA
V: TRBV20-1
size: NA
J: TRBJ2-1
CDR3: CSATLGAGNNEQFF
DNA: TGCAGTGCTACCCTCGGAGCTGGAAACAATGAGCAGTTCTTC

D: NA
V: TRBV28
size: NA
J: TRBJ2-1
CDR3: CASHSGQGGNEQFF
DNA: TGTGCCAGCCACTCTGGCCAGGGGGGCAATGAGCAGTTCTTC

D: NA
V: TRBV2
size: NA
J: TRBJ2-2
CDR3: CASSNWGRKNTGELFF
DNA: TGTGCCAGCAGCAACTGGGGGAGGAAGAACACCGGGGAGCTGTTTTTT

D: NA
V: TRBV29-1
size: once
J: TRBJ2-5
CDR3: CSVSPASFSETQYF
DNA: TGCAGCGTAAGCCCCGCAAGCTTCTCGGAGACCCAGTACTTC

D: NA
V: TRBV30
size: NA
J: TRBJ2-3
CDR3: CAWSPWRTAGSGDTQYF
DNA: TGTGCCTGGAGTCCTTGGAGGACAGCCGGGAGCGGTGATACGCAGTATTTT

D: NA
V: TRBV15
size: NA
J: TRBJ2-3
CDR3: CATSPRTDTQYF
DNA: TGTGCCACCAGCCCGCGCACAGATACGCAGTATTTT

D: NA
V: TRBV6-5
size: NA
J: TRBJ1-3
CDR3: CASSRTAGNTIYF
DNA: TGTGCCAGCAGCCGGACGGCTGGAAACACCATATATTTT

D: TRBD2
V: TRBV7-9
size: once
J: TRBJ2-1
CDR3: CASSSTSVYNEQFF
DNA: TGTGCCAGCAGCTCGACTAGCGTTTACAATGAGCAGTTCTTC

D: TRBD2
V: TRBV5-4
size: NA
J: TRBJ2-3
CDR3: CASSSRGGRTDTQYF
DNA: TGTGCCAGCAGCTCGCGGGGGGGCCGCACAGATACGCAGTATTTT

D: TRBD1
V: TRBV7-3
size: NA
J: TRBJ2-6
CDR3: CASSRHGDRTGGAGANVLTF
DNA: TGTGCCAGCAGCCGACACGGGGATCGAACAGGGGGCGCTGGGGCCAACGTCCTGACTTTC

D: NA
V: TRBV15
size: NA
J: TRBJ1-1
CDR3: CATSRDRAGEAFF
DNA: TGTGCCACCAGCAGAGATCGGGCAGGGGAAGCTTTCTTT

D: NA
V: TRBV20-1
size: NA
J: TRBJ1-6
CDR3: CSARGTVNNSPLHF
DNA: TGCAGTGCTAGAGGGACAGTCAACAATTCACCCCTCCACTTT

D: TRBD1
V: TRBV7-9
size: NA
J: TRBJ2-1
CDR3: CASSSGTGLNNEQFF
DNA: TGTGCCAGCAGCTCCGGGACAGGGCTAAACAATGAGCAGTTCTTC

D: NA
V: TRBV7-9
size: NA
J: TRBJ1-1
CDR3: CASSLRDTEAFF
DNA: TGTGCCAGCAGTCTGAGGGACACTGAAGCTTTCTTT

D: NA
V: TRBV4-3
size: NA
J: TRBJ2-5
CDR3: CASSQLLAALETQYF
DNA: TGCGCCAGCAGCCAGCTATTAGCGGCCCTGGAGACCCAGTACTTC

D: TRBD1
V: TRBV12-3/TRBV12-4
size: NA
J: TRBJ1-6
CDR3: CASSYPGGYNSPLHF
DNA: TGTGCCAGCAGCTATCCAGGGGGGTATAATTCACCCCTCCACTTT

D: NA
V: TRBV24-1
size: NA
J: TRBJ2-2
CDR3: CATSVLGPGGELFF
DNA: TGTGCCACCAGTGTCCTGGGGCCTGGCGGGGAGCTGTTTTTT

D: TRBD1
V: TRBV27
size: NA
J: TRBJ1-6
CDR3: CASSSDRGNSPLHF
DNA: TGTGCCAGCAGTTCGGACAGGGGTAATTCACCCCTCCACTTT

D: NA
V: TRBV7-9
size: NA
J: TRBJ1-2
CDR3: CASSLNRDTSAIHYGYTF
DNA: TGTGCCAGCAGCCTCAACCGGGACACTAGCGCCATTCACTATGGCTACACCTTC

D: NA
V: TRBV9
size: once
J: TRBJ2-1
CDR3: CASSVDGGGYYNEQFF
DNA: TGTGCCAGCAGCGTGGACGGAGGGGGCTATTACAATGAGCAGTTCTTC

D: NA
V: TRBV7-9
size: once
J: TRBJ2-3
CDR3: CASSLGSVGSTDTQYF
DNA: TGTGCCAGCAGCCTCGGGTCAGTGGGGAGCACAGATACGCAGTATTTT

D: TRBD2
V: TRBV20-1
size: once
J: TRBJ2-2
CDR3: CSARDPAGGGTSGELFF
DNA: TGCAGTGCTAGAGATCCCGCGGGGGGAGGGACTAGCGGGGAGCTGTTTTTT

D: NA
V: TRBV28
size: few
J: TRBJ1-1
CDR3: CASRGGTEAFF
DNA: TGTGCCAGTAGAGGGGGAACTGAAGCTTTCTTT

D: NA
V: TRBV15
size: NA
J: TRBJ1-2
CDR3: CATSFGGYGYTF
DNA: TGTGCCACCAGTTTCGGCGGCTATGGCTACACCTTC

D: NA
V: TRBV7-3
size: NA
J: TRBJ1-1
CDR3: CASSLILGGEAFF
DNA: TGTGCCAGCAGCTTAATTCTAGGGGGTGAAGCTTTCTTT

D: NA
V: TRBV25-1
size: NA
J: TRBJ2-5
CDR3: CASSWRGAAQETQYF
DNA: TGTGCCAGCAGTTGGAGGGGGGCCGCCCAAGAGACCCAGTACTTC

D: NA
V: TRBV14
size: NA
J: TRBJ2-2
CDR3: CASSQDGGINTGELFF
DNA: TGTGCCAGCAGCCAAGATGGGGGCATAAACACCGGGGAGCTGTTTTTT

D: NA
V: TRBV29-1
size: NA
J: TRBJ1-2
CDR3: CSTGEGLGYTF
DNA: TGCAGCACGGGGGAGGGGCTTGGCTACACCTTC

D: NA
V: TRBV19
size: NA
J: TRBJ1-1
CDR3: CASSIGVEAFF
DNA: TGTGCCAGTAGTATCGGGGTTGAAGCTTTCTTT

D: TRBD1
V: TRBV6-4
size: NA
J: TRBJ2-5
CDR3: CASTSDRGETQYF
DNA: TGTGCCAGCACCTCGGACAGGGGCGAGACCCAGTACTTC

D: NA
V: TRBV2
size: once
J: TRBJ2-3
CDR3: CASFTEPTDTQYF
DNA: TGTGCCAGCTTCACGGAACCCACAGATACGCAGTATTTT

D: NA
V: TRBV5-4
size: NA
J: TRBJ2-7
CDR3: CASSLDPAYEQYF
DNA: TGTGCCAGCAGCTTGGATCCAGCCTACGAGCAGTACTTC